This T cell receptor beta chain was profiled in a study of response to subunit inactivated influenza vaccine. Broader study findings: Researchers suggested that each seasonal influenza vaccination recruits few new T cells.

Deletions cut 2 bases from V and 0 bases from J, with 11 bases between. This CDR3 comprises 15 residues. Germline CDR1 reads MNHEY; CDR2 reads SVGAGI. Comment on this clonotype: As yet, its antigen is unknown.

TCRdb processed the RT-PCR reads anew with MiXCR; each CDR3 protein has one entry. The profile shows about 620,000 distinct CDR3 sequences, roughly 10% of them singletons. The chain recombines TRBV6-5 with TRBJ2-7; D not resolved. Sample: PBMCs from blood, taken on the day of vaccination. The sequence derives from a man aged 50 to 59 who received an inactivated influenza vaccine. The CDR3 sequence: CASSYIPAGSYEQYF. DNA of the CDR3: TGTGCCAGCAGTTACATCCCAGCAGGCTCCTACGAGCAGTACTTC.